The TCR beta chain described here comes from a study of blood T cell repertoires in COVID-19 (TCRdb year 2020). Background for the entire study: Samples from collaborators originated in the United States, Italy and Spain and spanned both the acute and convalescent phases of COVID-19. The material from the prospective study consisted of cDNA or gDNA derived from T cells, B-cell-depleted T cells, or PBMCs. The dataset comprised deeply sampled blood TCRbeta repertoires from subjects exposed to, actively infected with, or recovered from COVID-19. The repertoires were released in a freely available public database intended as a resource for research on the immune response to SARS-CoV-2. Samples were obtained from the ongoing ImmuneRACE study (first 160 participants) and from 950 to 1,500 subjects provided by 6 global collaborators. The sample metadata nearly always contained a de-identified subject ID, COVID-19 status, age in years and sex. HLA class I and class II types, where available, came from metadata supplied by the sample provider rather than from assay-based typing.

The collaborating institutions used their own protocols to collect whole blood in K2EDTA tubes. Collaborator samples were shipped for TCRbeta analysis as frozen whole blood, isolated PBMCs, or DNA extracted from either sample type. TCRbeta CDR3 regions were amplified from genomic DNA using the immunoSEQ Assay, a bias-controlled multiplex PCR. The paper's processing steps were these. The number of nucleated cells in each sample was estimated by amplification of reference gene primers within the assay. To quantify the absolute abundance of each unique TCRbeta CDR3 rearrangement, sequence reads were collapsed and filtered. For each sample, productive Simpson clonality was calculated as the square root of Simpson's diversity index across productive rearrangements. TCRdb mirrors the immuneACCESS table, restricted to in-frame sequences. Some clones are absent from its copies; in checked studies, under half trace to an unresolved V gene, and the reason for the others is unknown. The V and J calls and clone size are taken from that table; D and trimming were inferred from the DNA. The sample table shows about 6,600 clones, and about nine tenths are seen once. Together, the top ten hold around 9% of the sample.

The paper's findings and limits, for the study overall: The quantity of clinical and demographic metadata differed by source and by participant and was supplied without curation.

Note on this clone: Its antigen remains unidentified. Qualities for individual bases were not recorded, and no much larger clone is one base off.

The CDR3 starts with the cysteine, ends with the phenylalanine, and has 16 residues. CDR3 DNA is the only sequence kept; it has 48 bases, read in frame from the first base. Cut back by 0 bases and 7 bases, the V and J ends lie 18 bases apart. Looking up the germline V gene yields CDR1 MNHEY and CDR2 SVGAGI. Rearrangement joined TRBV6-5 to TRBJ2-5; the D gene is perhaps TRBD2, on 5 matching bases. This TCR came from a human donor in a cohort sampled during active COVID-19. The donor label of this sample is uncertain. The sample comprised peripheral blood. The bases are TGTGCCAGCAGTTACTCGCGGTCGGGGTCCAAGGGGACCCAGTACTTC. Translated, this is CASSYSRSGSKGTQYF.